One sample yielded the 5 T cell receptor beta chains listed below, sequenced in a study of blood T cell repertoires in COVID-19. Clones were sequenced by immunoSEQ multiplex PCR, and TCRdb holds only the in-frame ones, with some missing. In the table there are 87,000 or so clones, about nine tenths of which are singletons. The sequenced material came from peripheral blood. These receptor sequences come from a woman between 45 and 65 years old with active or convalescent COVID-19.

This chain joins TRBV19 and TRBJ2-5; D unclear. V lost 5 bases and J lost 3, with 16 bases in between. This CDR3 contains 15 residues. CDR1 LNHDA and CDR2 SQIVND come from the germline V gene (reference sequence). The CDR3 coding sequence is TGTGCCAGTAGTCAGGCCCTGGGCCAAGAAGAGACCCAGTACTTC. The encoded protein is CASSQALGQEETQYF.

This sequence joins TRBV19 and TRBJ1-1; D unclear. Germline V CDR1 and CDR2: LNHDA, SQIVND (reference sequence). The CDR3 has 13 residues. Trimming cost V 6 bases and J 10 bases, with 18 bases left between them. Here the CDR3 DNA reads TGTGCCAGTAGCCGAGCCTTTGGGAGCGTAGCTTTCTTT. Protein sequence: CASSRAFGSVAFF.

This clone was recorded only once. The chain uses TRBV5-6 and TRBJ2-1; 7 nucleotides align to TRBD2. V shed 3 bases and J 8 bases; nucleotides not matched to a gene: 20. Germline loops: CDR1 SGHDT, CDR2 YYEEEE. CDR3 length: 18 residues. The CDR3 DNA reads TGTGCCAGCAGCTACGGAAAGAGCGGGACCCATTTTAACCATGAGCAGTTCTTC. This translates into CASSYGKSGTHFNHEQFF.

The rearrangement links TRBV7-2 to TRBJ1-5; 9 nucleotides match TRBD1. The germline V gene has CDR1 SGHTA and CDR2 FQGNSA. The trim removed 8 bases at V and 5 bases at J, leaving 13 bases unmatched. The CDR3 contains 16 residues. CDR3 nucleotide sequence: TGTGCCAGCGGACCCTTCGTACGGGACAGGGATCAGCCCCAGCATTTT. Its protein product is CASGPFVRDRDQPQHF.

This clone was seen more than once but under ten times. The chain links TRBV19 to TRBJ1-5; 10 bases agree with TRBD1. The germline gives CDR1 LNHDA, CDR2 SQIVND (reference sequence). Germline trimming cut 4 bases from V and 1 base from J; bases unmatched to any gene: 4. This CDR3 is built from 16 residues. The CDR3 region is CASSKGDRGSNQPQHF. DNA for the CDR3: TGTGCCAGTAGTAAAGGGGACAGGGGAAGCAATCAGCCCCAGCATTTT.